Listed below are T cell receptor beta chains from one sample, sequenced in a study of blood T cells in healthy people across ages. TCRdb reanalysed the 5' RACE reads using MiXCR and keeps one entry per CDR3 protein. The sample contains 1.4 million to 1.5 million distinct CDR3 sequences, roughly 40% of which appear only once. Sequencing input: blood. Receptors were obtained from a woman younger than 35 in good health. CDR3s include the opening cysteine and the closing phenylalanine or tryptophan. The D gene is left open where the match is weak. The size field is filled for only some rows; it gives once, few, many or a size class.

>TRBV9|TRBJ2-7|-|-
CASSVGHSDSYEQYF
TGTGCCAGCAGCGTAGGGCATTCGGACTCCTACGAGCAGTACTTC
>TRBV7-2|TRBJ2-7|-|-
CASSMESYEQYF
TGTGCCAGCAGCATGGAGTCCTACGAGCAGTACTTC
>TRBV7-2|TRBJ2-7|-|few
CASSLLGGDTYEQYF
TGTGCCAGCAGCTTATTGGGGGGAGACACCTACGAGCAGTACTTC
>TRBV3-1|TRBJ2-2|-|-
CASSQVFSGELFF
TGTGCCAGCAGCCAAGTTTTCTCCGGGGAGCTGTTTTTT
>TRBV4-1|TRBJ2-3|-|-
CASSRDWISTDTQYF
TGCGCCAGCAGCCGGGACTGGATAAGCACAGATACGCAGTATTTT
>TRBV4-1|TRBJ2-5|-|-
CASRHTTGDQETQYF
TGCGCCAGCCGCCATACGACGGGGGACCAAGAGACCCAGTACTTC
>TRBV20-1|TRBJ1-2|TRBD1|-
CSAGQARGYTF
TGCAGTGCCGGACAGGCACGGGGCTACACCTTC
>TRBV7-2|TRBJ2-7|TRBD2|many
CASSLGGLAGVYEQYF
TGTGCCAGCAGCTTAGGTGGTCTAGCGGGAGTGTACGAGCAGTACTTC
>TRBV10-3|TRBJ2-5|-|-
CAISDGPQETQYF
TGTGCCATCAGTGACGGACCGCAAGAGACCCAGTACTTC
>TRBV9|TRBJ2-7|TRBD1|few
CASSVGTGSGVTMYEQYF
TGTGCCAGCAGCGTAGGGACAGGGTCCGGTGTAACGATGTACGAGCAGTACTTC
>TRBV20-1|TRBJ2-1|TRBD2|-
CSAKVPSGGGEQFF
TGCAGTGCTAAGGTCCCTAGCGGGGGGGGTGAGCAGTTCTTC
>TRBV5-1|TRBJ1-4|-|few
CASSLVLGEEKLFF
TGCGCCAGCAGCTTGGTTTTGGGAGAAGAAAAACTGTTTTTT
>TRBV4-1|TRBJ1-2|-|-
CASSQRGLYGYTF
TGCGCCAGCAGCCAACGGGGGCTCTATGGCTACACCTTC
>TRBV10-3|TRBJ2-7|-|few
CAISRTSDGEQYF
TGTGCCATCAGTAGAACTAGTGATGGGGAGCAGTACTTC